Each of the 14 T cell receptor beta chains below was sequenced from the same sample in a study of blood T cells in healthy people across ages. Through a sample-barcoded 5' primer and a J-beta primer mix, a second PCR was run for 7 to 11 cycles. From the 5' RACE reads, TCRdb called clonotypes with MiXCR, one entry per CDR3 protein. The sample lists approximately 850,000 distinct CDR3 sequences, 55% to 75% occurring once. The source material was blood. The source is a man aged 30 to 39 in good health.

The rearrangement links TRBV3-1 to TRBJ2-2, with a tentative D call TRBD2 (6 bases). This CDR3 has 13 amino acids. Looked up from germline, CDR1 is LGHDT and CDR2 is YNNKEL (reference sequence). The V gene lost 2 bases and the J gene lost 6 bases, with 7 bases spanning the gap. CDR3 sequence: CASSQWGAGELFF. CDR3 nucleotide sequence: TGTGCCAGCAGCCAATGGGGGGCCGGGGAGCTGTTTTTT.

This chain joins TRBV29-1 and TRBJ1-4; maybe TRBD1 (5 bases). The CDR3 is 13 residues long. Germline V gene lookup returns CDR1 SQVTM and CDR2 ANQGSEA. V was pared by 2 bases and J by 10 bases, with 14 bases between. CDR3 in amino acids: CSVEMGGEGKLFF. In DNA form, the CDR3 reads TGCAGCGTTGAAATGGGGGGAGAGGGAAAACTGTTTTTT.

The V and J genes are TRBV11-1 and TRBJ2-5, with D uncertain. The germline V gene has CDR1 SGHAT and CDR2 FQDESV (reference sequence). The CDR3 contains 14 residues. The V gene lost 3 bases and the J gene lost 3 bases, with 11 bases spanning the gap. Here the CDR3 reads CASSLDQLKETQYF. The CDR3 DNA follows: TGTGCCAGCAGCTTGGACCAACTCAAAGAGACCCAGTACTTC.

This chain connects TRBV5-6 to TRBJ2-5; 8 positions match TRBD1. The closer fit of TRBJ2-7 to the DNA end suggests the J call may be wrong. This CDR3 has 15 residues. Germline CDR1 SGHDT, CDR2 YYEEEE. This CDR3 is CASSLGQGSSGEQYF. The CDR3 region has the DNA TGTGCCAGCAGCCTCGGACAGGGCAGCTCTGGCGAGCAGTACTTC.

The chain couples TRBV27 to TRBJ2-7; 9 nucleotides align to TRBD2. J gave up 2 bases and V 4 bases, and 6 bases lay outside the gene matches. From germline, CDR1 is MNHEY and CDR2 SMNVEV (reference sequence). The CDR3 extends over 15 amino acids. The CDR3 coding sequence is TGTGCCAGCAGTTCAGGACTAGCGCCTACCTACGAGCAGTACTTC. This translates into CASSSGLAPTYEQYF.

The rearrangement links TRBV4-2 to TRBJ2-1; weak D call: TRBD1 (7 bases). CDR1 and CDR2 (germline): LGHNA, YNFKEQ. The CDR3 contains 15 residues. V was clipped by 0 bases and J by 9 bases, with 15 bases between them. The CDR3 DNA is TGTGCCAGCAGCCAAGACCCCGGGACAGCGGGTGAGCAGTTCTTC. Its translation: CASSQDPGTAGEQFF.

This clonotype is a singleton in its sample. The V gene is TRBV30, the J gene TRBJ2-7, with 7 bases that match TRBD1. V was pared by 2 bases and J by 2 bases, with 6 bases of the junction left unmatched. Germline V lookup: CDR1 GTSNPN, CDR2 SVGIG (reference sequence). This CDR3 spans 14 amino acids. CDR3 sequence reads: CAWSLGTVTYEQYF. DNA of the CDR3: TGTGCCTGGAGTCTGGGGACAGTCACCTACGAGCAGTACTTC. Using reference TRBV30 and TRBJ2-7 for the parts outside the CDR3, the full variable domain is SQTIHQWPATLVQPVGSPLSLECTVEGTSNPNLYWYRQAAGRGLQLLFYSVGIGQISSEVPQNLSASRPQDRQFILSSKKLLLSDSGFYLCAWSLGTVTYEQYFGPGTRLTVT.

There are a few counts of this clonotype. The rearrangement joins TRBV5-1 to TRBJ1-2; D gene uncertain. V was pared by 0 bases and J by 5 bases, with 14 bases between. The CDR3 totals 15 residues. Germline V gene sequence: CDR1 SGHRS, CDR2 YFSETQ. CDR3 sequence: CASSLDKETVYGYTF. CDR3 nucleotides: TGCGCCAGCAGCTTGGACAAGGAGACGGTTTATGGCTACACCTTC.

The CDR3 DNA reads TGTGCCAGCAGCCGAGATGGAGGTTCACCCCTCCACTTT. Its protein product is CASSRDGGSPLHF. The V and J genes are TRBV7-2 and TRBJ1-6, with unresolved D. CDR3 size: 13 residues. The germline V and J ends were trimmed by 5 bases and 9 bases, with 11 bases remaining between them. Per germline, CDR1 SGHTA and CDR2 FQGNSA.

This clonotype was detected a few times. The CDR3 sequence is CASSSGTSATNEQFF. CDR3 coding DNA: TGCGCCAGCAGCTCCGGGACTAGCGCCACCAATGAGCAGTTCTTC. The chain employs TRBV5-1 and TRBJ2-1; 10 nucleotides match TRBD2. This CDR3 has 15 residues. Germline V gene data show CDR1 as SGHRS and CDR2 as YFSETQ. The ends lost 3 bases at V and 6 bases at J; junction bases unmatched: 6. Based on the CDR3 plus reference TRBV5-1 and TRBJ2-1, the full variable domain is KAGVTQTPRYLIKTRGQQVTLSCSPISGHRSVSWYQQTPGQGLQFLFEYFSETQRNKGNFPGRFSGRQFSNSRSEMNVSTLELGDSALYLCASSSGTSATNEQFFGPGTRLTVL.

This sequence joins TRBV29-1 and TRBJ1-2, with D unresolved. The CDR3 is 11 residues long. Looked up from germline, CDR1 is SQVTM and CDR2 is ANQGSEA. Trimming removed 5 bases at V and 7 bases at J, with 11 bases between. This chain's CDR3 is CSVQYGRGYTF. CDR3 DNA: TGCAGCGTTCAGTATGGCCGTGGCTACACCTTC.

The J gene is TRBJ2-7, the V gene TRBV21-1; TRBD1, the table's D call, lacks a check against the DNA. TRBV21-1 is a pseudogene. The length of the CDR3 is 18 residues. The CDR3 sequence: CASSKHPDRALGNYEQYF. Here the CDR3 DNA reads TGTGCCAGCAGCAAACATCCCGACAGAGCCTTAGGGAACTACGAGCAGTACTTC.

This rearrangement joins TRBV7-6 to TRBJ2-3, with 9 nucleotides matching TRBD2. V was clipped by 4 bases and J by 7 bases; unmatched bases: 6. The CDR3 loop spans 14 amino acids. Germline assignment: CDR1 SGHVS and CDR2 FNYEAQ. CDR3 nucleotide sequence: TGTGCCAGCAGCTCGAGACTAGCGGCTAATACGCAGTATTTT. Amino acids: CASSSRLAANTQYF.

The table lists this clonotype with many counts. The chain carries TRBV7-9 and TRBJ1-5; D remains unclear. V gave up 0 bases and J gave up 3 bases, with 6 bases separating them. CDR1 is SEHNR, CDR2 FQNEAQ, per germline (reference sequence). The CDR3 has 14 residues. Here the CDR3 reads CASSLAGSNQPQHF. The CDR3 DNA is TGTGCCAGCAGCTTAGCTGGGTCCAATCAGCCCCAGCATTTT.